This entry features one TCR beta chain sequence. The antigen remains unidentified. Uncontrolled infection, other autoimmune disease, pregnancy or lactation led to exclusion. Clinicians diagnosed patients from clinical symptoms, serum thyroxine and TRAb, thyroid ultrasound and orbital computed tomography. This sample is drawn from a study of T cells in Graves' hyperthyroidism and ophthalmopathy. Findings and limits, study-wide: The model's output predicted ophthalmopathy at a median of around 6.9 months prior to onset.

Amplification of TCR beta CDR3 regions used RNA as the template. When the TCR CDR3 underwent first-round RT-PCR, the HTBI primer set was used. TCRdb reprocessed the multiplex PCR reads via MiXCR and lists one record per CDR3 protein. The data show some 550,000 distinct CDR3 sequences, less than 25% seen once. V was shortened by 3 bases and J by 2 bases, with 8 bases between the two germline ends. This CDR3 is built from 13 residues. The germline V gene encodes CDR1 DFQATT and CDR2 SNEGSKA (reference sequence). The chain employs TRBV20-1 and TRBJ1-5; possible D gene TRBD1, 6 bases. This TCR came from a man between 18 and 35 years old with Graves' hyperthyroidism. The sample comprised blood. This CDR3 is CSASRGGNQPQHF. The CDR3 DNA reads as TGCAGTGCTAGTAGGGGGGGCAATCAGCCCCAGCATTTT.